These 25 T cell receptor beta chains share one sample of origin, sequenced in a study of cytomegalovirus exposure and HLA in healthy donors. Vbeta (60) and Jbeta (13) primers were used in the PCR. The assay was immunoSEQ multiplex PCR, and TCRdb's table has in-frame clones only and misses some. The repertoire holds roughly 80,000 clones, with 72% as singletons. Material: PBMCs. The source of these receptors is a man aged 60 to 69 in good health and CMV-seropositive.

The CDR3 here is CASESGTGYEQYF. The CDR3 DNA follows: TGCGCCAGCGAATCCGGGACAGGTTACGAGCAGTACTTC. V gene TRBV10-2 combines with J gene TRBJ2-7; 8 bases are a match to TRBD1. Germline V CDR1 and CDR2: WSHSY, SAAADI. The junction had 7 bases not matched to a gene; V was cut back by 8 bases and J by 4 bases. CDR3 length equals 13 residues.

A few counts support this clone. This sequence joins TRBV28 and TRBJ2-7; D possibly corresponds to TRBD2 (6 bases). V gave up 3 bases and J gave up 6 bases, with 12 bases separating them. Germline loops: CDR1 MDHEN, CDR2 SYDVKM. This CDR3 is 13 amino acids long. The CDR3 coding sequence is TGTGCCAGCAGTTTCGGTGCGGGAATCGAGCAGTACTTC. It encodes CASSFGAGIEQYF.

The chain joins TRBV5-1 to TRBJ2-1, with 9 bases matching TRBD2. The CDR3 has 15 residues. Germline V gene lookup returns CDR1 SGHRS and CDR2 YFSETQ. The V gene end was trimmed by 4 bases and the J gene end by 6 bases; junction bases not matched to a gene: 8. CDR3 protein: CASSLSGSTGNEQFF. DNA for the CDR3: TGCGCCAGCAGCCTTAGCGGGAGTACTGGCAATGAGCAGTTCTTC.

V is TRBV5-4 and J is TRBJ1-1; possible D gene TRBD1, 6 bases. The CDR3 is made up of 13 amino acids. The ends were cut back, 7 bases at V and 6 bases at J, with 16 bases in the middle. Germline V gene lookup returns CDR1 SGHNT and CDR2 YYREEE (reference sequence). CDR3 coding DNA: TGTGCCAGCGGCCTACAGGGTAGTTCTGAAGCTTTCTTT. Protein product: CASGLQGSSEAFF.

The chain combines TRBV5-1 with TRBJ2-1; 7 bases agree with TRBD2. CDR3 length equals 16 residues. Per germline, CDR1 SGHRS and CDR2 YFSETQ. Trimming took 3 bases from V and 9 from J; bases not matched to a gene: 15. CDR3 loop: CASSSRWAGVRGEQFF. The DNA of the CDR3 is TGCGCCAGCAGCTCAAGATGGGCGGGGGTCCGGGGTGAGCAGTTCTTC.

The chain couples TRBV6-1 to TRBJ1-4; weak D call: TRBD1 (6 bases). The V gene's germline CDR1 is MNHNS and CDR2 SASEGT. Trimming stripped 1 base from V and 1 base from J, with 16 bases between. CDR3 size: 18 residues. The CDR3 DNA sequence: TGTGCCAGCAGTGAAGGGGGGGGCCCTCGTGTAACTAATGAAAAACTGTTTTTT. Amino acid sequence: CASSEGGGPRVTNEKLFF.

This rearrangement joins TRBV14 to TRBJ1-6; the match to TRBD1 covers 8 bases. The ends lost 4 bases at V and 9 bases at J; junction bases unmatched: 8. CDR1 and CDR2 (germline): SGHDN, FVKESK. The CDR3 length is 15 residues. The CDR3 loop reads CASSRTTGVSSPLHF. The CDR3 DNA reads TGTGCCAGCAGCCGAACGACAGGGGTATCTTCACCCCTCCACTTT.

The rearrangement joins TRBV5-5 to TRBJ1-4; D possibly corresponds to TRBD1 (5 bases). CDR1 SGHKS and CDR2 YYEKEE come from the germline V gene (reference sequence). Trimming left V 2 bases short and J 8 bases short, with 13 bases between. This CDR3 contains 14 residues. The CDR3 loop reads CASSFDQGWEKLFF. CDR3 coding DNA: TGTGCCAGCAGCTTTGACCAGGGATGGGAAAAACTGTTTTTT. Complete variable domain (other parts from reference TRBV5-5 and TRBJ1-4): DAGVTQSPTHLIKTRGQQVTLRCSPISGHKSVSWYQQVLGQGPQFIFQYYEKEERGRGNFPDRFSARQFPNYSSELNVNALLLGDSALYLCASSFDQGWEKLFFGSGTQLSVL.

The rearrangement joins TRBV4-1 to TRBJ2-2, with D perhaps TRBD1 (6 bases). CDR1 and CDR2 from the germline V gene are MGHRA and YSYEKL. The CDR3 consists of 16 residues. The V gene lost 3 bases and the J gene lost 1 base, with 12 bases spanning the gap. The CDR3 reads CASSQDDRRNTGELFF. CDR3 DNA: TGCGCCAGCAGCCAGGATGACAGGAGGAACACCGGGGAGCTGTTTTTT.

V and J are TRBV30 and TRBJ2-7; D is unclear. CDR3 length: 12 residues. Trimming pared 3 bases from V and 3 bases from J, leaving 9 bases between. Per germline, CDR1 GTSNPN and CDR2 SVGIG (reference sequence). The CDR3 is CAWSYDNYEQYF. The CDR3 coding sequence is TGTGCCTGGAGCTACGACAACTACGAGCAGTACTTC.

V is TRBV7-6 and J is TRBJ2-5; TRBD1 might be the D (7 bases). Looked up from germline, CDR1 is SGHVS and CDR2 is FNYEAQ. The CDR3 length is 15 residues. The germline V and J ends were trimmed by 1 base and 3 bases, with 12 bases remaining between them. The CDR3 region is CASSLVAGQKETQYF. The CDR3 region has the DNA TGTGCCAGCAGCTTAGTCGCGGGACAGAAAGAGACCCAGTACTTC.

The chain employs TRBV2 and TRBJ2-6; 8 bases match TRBD2. The V gene's germline CDR1 is SNHLY and CDR2 FYNNEI. V lost 2 bases to trimming and J lost 1 base; unmatched junction nucleotides: 4. The CDR3 consists of 17 residues. CDR3: CASSERQRGSGANVLTF. The CDR3 DNA sequence: TGTGCCAGCAGTGAAAGGCAGCGGGGGTCTGGGGCCAACGTCCTGACTTTC.

This clone was found once. This chain connects TRBV5-1 to TRBJ2-7; the match to TRBD2 covers 10 bases. The CDR3 covers 15 residues. J lost 4 bases, V lost 2 bases, and 6 bases had no gene match. The V gene's germline CDR1 is SGHRS and CDR2 YFSETQ. CDR3 sequence (DNA): TGCGCCAGCAGCTTCGCTAGCGGGAGTCTTTACGAGCAGTACTTC. Amino acids: CASSFASGSLYEQYF. The entire variable domain, with the rest obtained from reference TRBV5-1 and TRBJ2-7, is as follows: KAGVTQTPRYLIKTRGQQVTLSCSPISGHRSVSWYQQTPGQGLQFLFEYFSETQRNKGNFPGRFSGRQFSNSRSEMNVSTLELGDSALYLCASSFASGSLYEQYFGPGTRLTVT.

This clone was counted a few times. The J gene is TRBJ2-7, the V gene TRBV27; possibly TRBD2 for D (6 bases). This CDR3 region has 14 residues. V was trimmed by 5 bases and J by 7 bases, leaving 18 bases between them. Germline V gene sequence: CDR1 MNHEY, CDR2 SMNVEV (reference sequence). CDR3 loop: CASSPSGPLGEQYF. The CDR3 DNA is TGTGCCAGCAGTCCGAGCGGGCCCCTGGGGGAGCAGTACTTC.

The rearrangement joins TRBV7-8 to TRBJ1-6; 10 bases match TRBD1. Germline loops: CDR1 SGHVS, CDR2 FQNEAQ. The CDR3 consists of 17 residues. J was trimmed by 10 bases and V by 1 base; bases with no gene match: 10. CDR3 loop: CASSLGRTGGYGSPLHF. CDR3 nucleotide sequence: TGTGCCAGCAGCTTAGGGAGGACAGGGGGGTATGGATCACCCCTCCACTTT.

This chain connects TRBV19 to TRBJ2-2, with no clear D. The V and J ends lost 5 bases and 6 bases respectively, with 10 bases between them. CDR1 is LNHDA and CDR2 is SQIVND in the germline V gene (reference sequence). The CDR3 covers 13 residues. CDR3 bases: TGTGCCAGTAGTCCGTCCTGGCCCGGGGAGCTGTTTTTT. This codes for CASSPSWPGELFF. The whole variable domain, remainder taken from reference TRBV19 and TRBJ2-2, is DGGITQSPKYLFRKEGQNVTLSCEQNLNHDAMYWYRQDPGQGLRLIYYSQIVNDFQKGDIAEGYSVSREKKESFPLTVTSAQKNPTAFYLCASSPSWPGELFFGEGSRLTVL.

The gene calls are TRBV4-2 and TRBJ2-2; 12 nucleotides match TRBD2. Germline lookup yields CDR1 LGHNA and CDR2 YNFKEQ. The CDR3 extends over 18 amino acids. V was clipped by 0 bases and J by 3 bases; unmatched bases: 5. The CDR3 DNA reads TGTGCCAGCAGCCAAGAACTACTAGCGGGGGGCTACACCGGGGAGCTGTTTTTT. It codes for CASSQELLAGGYTGELFF.

The chain couples TRBV4-1 to TRBJ2-5; a possible D gene is TRBD2 (5 bases). Germline CDR1 is MGHRA and CDR2 is YSYEKL. CDR3 length: 14 amino acids. Trimming stripped 6 bases from V and 7 bases from J, with 18 bases between. The DNA for the CDR3 is TGCGCCAGCAGGGGCACCACAGAGAGGGTGACCCAGTACTTC. This gives the protein CASRGTTERVTQYF.

There are a few counts of this clone. The chain carries TRBV27 and TRBJ1-6, with 9 bases fitting TRBD1. CDR1 and CDR2 (germline): MNHEY, SMNVEV (reference sequence). J gave up 10 bases and V 6 bases, and 7 bases lay outside the gene matches. This CDR3 has 14 amino acids. The chain's CDR3 is CASSRGQGGSPLHF. CDR3 DNA sequence: TGTGCCAGCAGCCGGGGACAGGGTGGATCACCCCTCCACTTT.

The chain couples TRBV6-5 to TRBJ2-1, with TRBD2 matching over 8 bases. Trimming took 6 bases from V and 15 from J; bases not matched to a gene: 13. Germline CDR1 is MNHEY and CDR2 is SVGAGI. The CDR3 extends over 13 amino acids. The chain's CDR3 is CASRAGPLADGFF. In DNA form, the CDR3 reads TGTGCCAGCAGAGCAGGCCCACTAGCGGATGGGTTCTTC.

This rearrangement joins TRBV6-5 to TRBJ1-2; possible D gene TRBD1, 5 bases. The germline gives CDR1 MNHEY, CDR2 SVGAGI. The CDR3 sequence is 15 residues long. V dropped 5 bases and J dropped 5 bases, with 18 bases sitting between them. The CDR3 loop is CASSAMEGRGYGYTF. The CDR3 region has the DNA TGTGCCAGCAGTGCGATGGAGGGGCGTGGATATGGCTACACCTTC.

This clone has just a few counts. This sequence joins TRBV28 and TRBJ2-7; 7 bases fit TRBD2. V gave up 8 bases and J gave up 0 bases; unmatched junction bases: 7. CDR3 length equals 14 residues. Germline V gives CDR1 MDHEN, CDR2 SYDVKM. The CDR3 is CASWPAGSSYEQYF. CDR3 DNA sequence: TGTGCCAGCTGGCCAGCGGGGAGCTCCTACGAGCAGTACTTC.

The J gene is TRBJ1-2, the V gene TRBV15; 9 bases line up with TRBD1. In germline, CDR1 is LNHNV, CDR2 YYDKDF (reference sequence). This CDR3 is built from 16 residues. Trimming at V came to 0 bases and at J to 2 bases, leaving 4 bases not matched to a gene. CDR3 in DNA: TGTGCCACCAGCAGAGATGGACAGGGGAAAAACTATGGCTACACCTTC. Its protein product is CATSRDGQGKNYGYTF.

The chain carries TRBV5-1 and TRBJ2-5; D not certain. CDR3 length: 11 residues. Germline V gene data show CDR1 as SGHRS and CDR2 as YFSETQ. Trimming pared 3 bases from V and 3 bases from J, leaving 3 bases between. The CDR3 loop is CASSSKETQYF. The CDR3, as DNA: TGCGCCAGCAGCTCCAAAGAGACCCAGTACTTC.

The genes are TRBV2 and TRBJ1-5, with D perhaps matching TRBD1 (5 bases). Germline V gives CDR1 SNHLY, CDR2 FYNNEI. This CDR3 has 12 amino acids. V was shortened by 8 bases and J by 7 bases, with 12 bases between the two germline ends. The CDR3 region is CASGGRDQPQHF. For the CDR3, the DNA is TGTGCCAGCGGGGGGAGGGACCAGCCCCAGCATTTT. Full variable domain (rest looked up from reference TRBV2 and TRBJ1-5): EPEVTQTPSHQVTQMGQEVILRCVPISNHLYFYWYRQILGQKVEFLVSFYNNEISEKSEIFDDQFSVERPDGSNFTLKIRSTKLEDSAMYFCASGGRDQPQHFGDGTRLSIL.